The entry below describes one TCR beta chain. This specimen comes from a study of blood T cell repertoires in COVID-19. Study overall: From the United States, Italy and Spain came samples of acute and convalescent COVID-19.

Here immunoSEQ multiplex PCR was the method, and the copy in TCRdb shows in-frame clones only, minus some. This sample yields about 290,000 clones, of which just under 90% are seen a single time; around 10% belongs to the top ten. This CDR3 is built from 18 residues. Trimming removed 5 bases from V and 4 bases from J; junction bases left unmatched: 16. Germline V lookup: CDR1 WNHNN, CDR2 SYGVQD (reference sequence). Followed longitudinally, the Seattle patients had been enrolled during active infection. The source material was peripheral blood. This TCR was sampled from a woman in her thirties with COVID-19, enrolled during active disease. J is TRBJ1-3 and V is TRBV10-1; TRBD1 agrees at 8 bases. The CDR3: CASSLGETGVFAGNTIYF. The CDR3 nucleotides are TGCGCCAGCAGTCTGGGTGAGACAGGGGTTTTCGCAGGAAACACCATATATTTT.